This TCR beta chain was sequenced during a study of control samples from healthy donors and cancer patients. Trimming at V came to 1 base and at J to 8 bases, leaving 4 bases not matched to a gene. CDR1 is MGHDK, CDR2 SYGVNS, per germline. The length of the CDR3 is 15 residues. Sequenced by immunoSEQ multiplex PCR; TCRdb stores in-frame clones only, minus some. The sample has tens of thousands of clones, 70% to 85% seen once. Source material: PBMCs. This clonotype was obtained from a man between 65 and 85 years old with lung cancer. The rearrangement links TRBV25-1 to TRBJ1-4; 10 bases fit TRBD1. CDR3 DNA: TGTGCCAGCAGTGAATTGGGACAGGGGCGCGAAAAACTGTTTTTT. Its protein is CASSELGQGREKLFF. The variable domain in full, completed from reference TRBV25-1 and TRBJ1-4, reads EADIYQTPRYLVIGTGKKITLECSQTMGHDKMYWYQQDPGMELHLIHYSYGVNSTEKGDLSSESTVSRIRTEHFPLTLESARPSHTSQYLCASSELGQGREKLFFGSGTQLSVL.